Included here is one TCR beta chain sequence, with context. The target antigen is unknown. The sample is drawn from a study of shared clonotypes between healthy human individuals. The CDR3 covers 15 residues. Germline assignment: CDR1 SNHLY and CDR2 FYNNEI. Trimming at V came to 10 bases and at J to 6 bases, leaving 13 bases not matched to a gene. Investigators spread the genomic DNA of each subset evenly over several immunoSEQ plates. TCRdb's copy holds only in-frame clones and misses some; the assay was immunoSEQ multiplex PCR. The repertoire holds more than 900,000 clones, approximately 80% seen once, with more than 0.55% in the top ten. The CD4+ fraction was divided into a CD45RA+ naive subset and a CD45RA-negative memory subset. General study points: Shared clonotypes across all four donors exceeded non-shared ones in generation probability. Enrolling few donors narrowed the genetic and exposure-history diversity that was represented.

V is TRBV2 and J is TRBJ2-1; 9 nucleotides align to TRBD2. The specimen sequenced was memory CD4+ T cells from PBMCs. Noted subset: CD45RA-negative fraction. This TCR was recovered from a man aged 18 to 29 in good health. Some clones in this sample may be carry-over from other donors' samples. The CDR3 nucleotides are TGTGCCACCCAGTTGGGACTAGCCCAGGGCAATGAGCAGTTCTTC. Translating gives CATQLGLAQGNEQFF.